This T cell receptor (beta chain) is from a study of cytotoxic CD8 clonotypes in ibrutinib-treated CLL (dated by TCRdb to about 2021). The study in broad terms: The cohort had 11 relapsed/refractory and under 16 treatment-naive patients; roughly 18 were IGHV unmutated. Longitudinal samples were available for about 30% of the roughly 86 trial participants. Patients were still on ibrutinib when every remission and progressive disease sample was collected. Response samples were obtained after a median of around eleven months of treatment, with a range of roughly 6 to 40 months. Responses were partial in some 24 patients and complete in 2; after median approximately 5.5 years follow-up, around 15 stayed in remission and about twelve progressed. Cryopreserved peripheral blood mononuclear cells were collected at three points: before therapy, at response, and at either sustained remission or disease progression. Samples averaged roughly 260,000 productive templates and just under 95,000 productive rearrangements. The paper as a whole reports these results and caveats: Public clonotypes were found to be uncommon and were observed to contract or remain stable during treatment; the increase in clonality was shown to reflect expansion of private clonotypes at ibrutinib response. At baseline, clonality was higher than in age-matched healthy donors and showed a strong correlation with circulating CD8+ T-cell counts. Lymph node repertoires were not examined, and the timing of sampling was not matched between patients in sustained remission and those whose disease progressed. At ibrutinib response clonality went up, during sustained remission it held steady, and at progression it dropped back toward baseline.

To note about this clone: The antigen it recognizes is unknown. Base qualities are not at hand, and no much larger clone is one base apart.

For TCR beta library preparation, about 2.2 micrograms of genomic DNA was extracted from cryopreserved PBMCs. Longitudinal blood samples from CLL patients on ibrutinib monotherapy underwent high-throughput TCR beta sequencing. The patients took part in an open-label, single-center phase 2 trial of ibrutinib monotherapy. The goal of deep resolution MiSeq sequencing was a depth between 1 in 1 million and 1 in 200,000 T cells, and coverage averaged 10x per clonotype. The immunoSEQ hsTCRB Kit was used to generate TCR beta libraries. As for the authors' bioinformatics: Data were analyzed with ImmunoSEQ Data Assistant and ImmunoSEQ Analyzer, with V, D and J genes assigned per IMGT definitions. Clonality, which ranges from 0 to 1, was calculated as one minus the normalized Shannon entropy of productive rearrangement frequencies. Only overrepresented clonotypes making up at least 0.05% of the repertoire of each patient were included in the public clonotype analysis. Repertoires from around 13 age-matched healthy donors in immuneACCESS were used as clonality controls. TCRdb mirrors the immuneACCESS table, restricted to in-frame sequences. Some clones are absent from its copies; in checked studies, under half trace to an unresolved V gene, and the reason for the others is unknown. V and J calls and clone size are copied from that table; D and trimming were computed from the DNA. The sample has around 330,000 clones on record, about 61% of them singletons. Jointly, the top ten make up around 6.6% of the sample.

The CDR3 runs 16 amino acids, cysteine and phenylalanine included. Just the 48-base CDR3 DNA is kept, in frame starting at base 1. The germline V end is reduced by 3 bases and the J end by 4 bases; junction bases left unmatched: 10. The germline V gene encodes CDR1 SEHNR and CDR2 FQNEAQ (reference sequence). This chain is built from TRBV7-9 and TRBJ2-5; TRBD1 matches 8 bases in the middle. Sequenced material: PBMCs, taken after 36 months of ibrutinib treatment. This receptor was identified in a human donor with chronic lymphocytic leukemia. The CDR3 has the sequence CASSFVVDRVLETQYF. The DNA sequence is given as TGTGCCAGCAGCTTCGTCGTGGACAGGGTGTTAGAGACCCAGTACTTC.